The next 14 T cell receptor beta chains were all read from a single sample in a study of T cell responses to AZD1222 COVID-19 vaccine. Libraries were prepared by immunoSEQ multiplex PCR; TCRdb keeps only in-frame clonotypes and omits some of them. In the table there are about 73,000 clones, approximately 92% of which are singletons. The specimen was peripheral blood, collected 28 days after the second AZD1222 dose. The receptors shown here come from an adult who received the AZD1222 COVID-19 vaccine.

The gene calls are TRBV9 and TRBJ2-3; D may be TRBD2 (6 bases). Germline CDR1 and CDR2: SGDLS and YYNGEE. The CDR3 spans 15 residues. V gave up 4 bases and J gave up 1 base, with 13 bases separating them. The CDR3 nucleotides read TGTGCCAGCAGCCCCCTTGGAGGGGGCACAGATACGCAGTATTTT. It yields the protein CASSPLGGGTDTQYF.

The chain links TRBV4-1 to TRBJ1-1, with D possibly matching TRBD1 (5 bases). CDR3 length: 16 amino acids. The ends were cut back, 4 bases at V and 1 base at J, with 16 bases in the middle. Germline lookup yields CDR1 MGHRA and CDR2 YSYEKL. This CDR3 is CASSPRAGHGNTEAFF. CDR3 coding DNA: TGCGCCAGCAGCCCCCGAGCAGGGCATGGGAACACTGAAGCTTTCTTT.

This sequence joins TRBV27 and TRBJ1-2; TRBD1 aligns across 8 bases. V lost 2 bases to trimming and J lost 3 bases; unmatched junction nucleotides: 5. Germline CDR1 and CDR2: MNHEY and SMNVEV (reference sequence). The CDR3 consists of 15 residues. The CDR3 loop reads CASSLRSGGHYGYTF. In DNA form, the CDR3 reads TGTGCCAGCAGTTTAAGGTCAGGGGGCCACTATGGCTACACCTTC.

The rearrangement joins TRBV11-3 to TRBJ1-1; TRBD1 agrees at 9 bases. The germline CDR1 and CDR2 sequences are SGHNT and YENEEA. CDR3 length: 14 amino acids. V shed 5 bases, J shed 3 bases, and the junction held 4 bases outside the gene matches. The CDR3 nucleotides are TGTGCCAGCAGCCCCTGGGACAGGGACACTGAAGCTTTCTTT. It translates to CASSPWDRDTEAFF.

A few counts support this clone. This sequence joins TRBV11-2 and TRBJ2-7, with 10 bases that match TRBD2. Germline lookup yields CDR1 SGHAT and CDR2 FQNNGV. CDR3 length: 17 residues. The V and J ends lost 1 base and 3 bases, in that order; junction bases with no gene match: 9. The CDR3 region has the DNA TGTGCCAGCAGCTTAGGGGGGCCACTAGCGGGGTACTACGAGCAGTACTTC. Residues: CASSLGGPLAGYYEQYF.

V usage is TRBV5-1 and J usage is TRBJ1-2; D is unclear. The CDR3 is made up of 13 amino acids. Germline CDR1 is SGHRS and CDR2 is YFSETQ. V dropped 4 bases and J dropped 8 bases, with 15 bases sitting between them. CDR3 bases: TGCGCCAGCAGCCCGGACGGTGGTTGGGGCTACACCTTC. Residues: CASSPDGGWGYTF.

The gene calls are TRBV7-2 and TRBJ1-2, with D possibly matching TRBD1 (5 bases). Germline V gene sequence: CDR1 SGHTA, CDR2 FQGNSA. Trimming pared 5 bases from V and 0 bases from J, leaving 13 bases between. The CDR3 runs 15 residues. The CDR3 reads CASSGQGPPNYGYTF. The CDR3, as DNA: TGTGCCAGCAGCGGCCAGGGCCCCCCTAACTATGGCTACACCTTC.

The chain couples TRBV29-1 to TRBJ1-4; a possible D gene is TRBD1 (5 bases). Germline CDR1 and CDR2: SQVTM and ANQGSEA. V lost 5 bases to trimming and J lost 3 bases, with 16 bases between them. The CDR3 loop spans 15 amino acids. This chain's CDR3 is CSVITRRGSNEKLFF. The CDR3 DNA sequence: TGCAGCGTTATCACTAGGAGGGGATCTAATGAAAAACTGTTTTTT.

The chain employs TRBV30 and TRBJ2-7; D unresolved. Germline values: CDR1 GTSNPN, CDR2 SVGIG (reference sequence). CDR3 length: 13 residues. Trimming cost V 4 bases and J 3 bases, with 13 bases left between them. Here the CDR3 DNA reads TGTGCCTGGACCTCGGGCACGAGCTACGAGCAGTACTTC. Protein product: CAWTSGTSYEQYF.

The chain recombines TRBV27 with TRBJ2-7, with 10 bases lining up with TRBD2. CDR3 size: 15 residues. Germline lookup yields CDR1 MNHEY and CDR2 SMNVEV (reference sequence). J was trimmed by 6 bases and V by 3 bases; bases with no gene match: 8. The CDR3 region is CASSFLPSGSSEQYV. CDR3 bases: TGTGCCAGCAGTTTTTTGCCTAGCGGGAGTTCCGAGCAGTACGTC.

The rearrangement joins TRBV29-1 to TRBJ2-2, with D possibly matching TRBD1 (5 bases). The germline V and J ends were trimmed by 3 bases and 5 bases, with 13 bases remaining between them. The germline V gene has CDR1 SQVTM and CDR2 ANQGSEA. This CDR3 comprises 14 residues. The CDR3 protein is CSVDWGRSTGELFF. CDR3 DNA: TGCAGCGTTGATTGGGGCAGGAGTACCGGGGAGCTGTTTTTT.

The chain couples TRBV4-3 to TRBJ1-6; D is undetermined. The CDR3 sequence is 14 residues long. V was pared by 1 base and J by 5 bases, with 6 bases between. Germline V gene lookup returns CDR1 LGHNA and CDR2 YSLEER. The CDR3 sequence: CASSQVPDNSPLHF. The CDR3 nucleotides read TGCGCCAGCAGCCAAGTACCCGATAATTCACCCCTCCACTTT.

V is TRBV7-8 and J is TRBJ1-5; D gene ambiguous. There are 15 residues in the CDR3. The germline V gene encodes CDR1 SGHVS and CDR2 FQNEAQ. V gave up 1 base and J gave up 4 bases, with 11 bases separating them. CDR3 sequence reads: CASSLEAGFNQPQHF. The DNA of the CDR3 is TGTGCCAGCAGCTTAGAAGCGGGGTTTAATCAGCCCCAGCATTTT.

The chain combines TRBV6-5 with TRBJ2-7; TRBD1 matches 12 bases. V lost 6 bases and J lost 7; bases outside the gene matches: 10. Germline CDR1 is MNHEY and CDR2 is SVGAGI. This CDR3 contains 15 residues. The CDR3 bases are TGTGCCAGCAGCCCCGGGACAGGGGGCTCGGAAGAGCAGTACGTC. Protein: CASSPGTGGSEEQYV.